The 9 T cell receptor beta chains presented below share a single source sample, sequenced in a study of cytomegalovirus exposure and HLA in healthy donors. The method was immunoSEQ multiplex PCR; TCRdb's version includes in-frame clones alone and lacks a portion of them. The sample carries 120,000 to 150,000 clones, 91% recorded once. Source material: PBMCs. These receptors originate from a man aged 18 to 35 in good health and CMV-seronegative.

This clone came up once. The chain recombines TRBV12-5 with TRBJ1-1; 7 bases agree with TRBD1. CDR1 and CDR2 from the germline V gene are LGHNT and FRNRAP. The CDR3 runs to 13 residues. V dropped 1 base and J dropped 4; count of bases not matched to a gene: 0. CDR3 DNA sequence: TGTGCTAGTGGTTTGGACAGGGGCACTGAAGCTTTCTTT. Amino acids: CASGLDRGTEAFF. Full variable domain (rest looked up from reference TRBV12-5 and TRBJ1-1): DARVTQTPRHKVTEMGQEVTMRCQPILGHNTVFWYRQTMMQGLELLAYFRNRAPLDDSGMPKDRFSAEMPDATLATLKIQPSEPRDSAVYFCASGLDRGTEAFFGQGTRLTVV.

This chain connects TRBV5-5 to TRBJ2-3; 12 bases agree with TRBD2. The germline gives CDR1 SGHKS, CDR2 YYEKEE (reference sequence). This CDR3 is 16 amino acids long. V shed 4 bases, J shed 2 bases, and the junction held 5 bases outside the gene matches. For the CDR3, the DNA is TGTGCCAGCAGCACAAGACTAGCGGGGGCCACAGATACGCAGTATTTT. It yields the protein CASSTRLAGATDTQYF.

V gene TRBV27 combines with J gene TRBJ2-3, with 7 bases fitting TRBD2. Germline-derived CDR1 and CDR2 are MNHEY and SMNVEV (reference sequence). The V gene end was trimmed by 3 bases and the J gene end by 0 bases; junction bases not matched to a gene: 6. The CDR3 contains 16 residues. The chain's CDR3 is CASSFAAGPSTDTQYF. The CDR3 DNA is TGTGCCAGCAGTTTCGCAGCGGGGCCTAGCACAGATACGCAGTATTTT.

V usage is TRBV15 and J usage is TRBJ2-3; no firm D call. This CDR3 has 17 residues. Germline CDR1 LNHNV, CDR2 YYDKDF (reference sequence). Trimming left V 5 bases short and J 1 base short, with 19 bases between. CDR3 in amino acids: CATSVLGQLPRTDTQYF. The CDR3 coding sequence is TGTGCCACCAGCGTTCTAGGCCAGCTCCCCCGCACAGATACGCAGTATTTT.

The V call is TRBV9, the J call TRBJ2-3; 7 nucleotides agree with TRBD1. The CDR3 runs 15 residues. From germline, CDR1 is SGDLS and CDR2 YYNGEE. V was clipped by 3 bases and J by 0 bases; unmatched bases: 4. The CDR3: CASSATGASTDTQYF. The CDR3 DNA is TGTGCCAGCAGCGCAACAGGGGCTAGCACAGATACGCAGTATTTT.

V gene TRBV27 combines with J gene TRBJ2-7; TRBD2 might be the D (5 bases). The CDR3 is made up of 15 amino acids. Germline V lookup: CDR1 MNHEY, CDR2 SMNVEV (reference sequence). The V and J ends lost 3 bases and 2 bases respectively, with 14 bases between them. DNA for the CDR3: TGTGCCAGCAGTTTTTCAGGAGGAAGGGCCTACGAGCAGTACTTC. Its protein is CASSFSGGRAYEQYF.

J is TRBJ1-6 and V is TRBV2, with a weak D call TRBD1 (6 bases). There are 13 residues in the CDR3. Germline CDR1 SNHLY, CDR2 FYNNEI. Trimming stripped 8 bases from V and 5 bases from J, with 10 bases between. The CDR3 DNA is TGTGCCAGCTTGGACAGCAATAATTCACCCCTCCACTTT. This codes for CASLDSNNSPLHF.

The chain uses TRBV5-6 and TRBJ2-3; perhaps TRBD2 as D (6 bases). The CDR3 is made up of 16 amino acids. Germline V gives CDR1 SGHDT, CDR2 YYEEEE. Trimming removed 0 bases at V and 0 bases at J, with 11 bases between. The CDR3 is CASSLGSGLSTDTQYF. The CDR3 DNA sequence: TGTGCCAGCAGCTTGGGGAGCGGGTTAAGCACAGATACGCAGTATTTT. Complete variable domain (other parts from reference TRBV5-6 and TRBJ2-3): DAGVTQSPTHLIKTRGQQVTLRCSPKSGHDTVSWYQQALGQGPQFIFQYYEEEERQRGNFPDRFSGHQFPNYSSELNVNALLLGDSALYLCASSLGSGLSTDTQYFGPGTRLTVL.

There are a few counts of this clone. The rearrangement uses TRBV30 and TRBJ1-1; TRBD1 agrees at 12 bases. V lost 1 base, J lost 4 bases, and 4 bases stayed unmatched. From germline, CDR1 is GTSNPN and CDR2 SVGIG (reference sequence). The CDR3 totals 15 residues. CDR3 in amino acids: CAWSAWDRGLTEAFF. The CDR3 bases are TGTGCCTGGAGTGCCTGGGACAGGGGGCTCACTGAAGCTTTCTTT.